The source of this TCR beta chain is a study of blood T cell repertoires in COVID-19. Study at large: The United States, Italy and Spain supplied acute and convalescent COVID-19 samples.

As concerns this clone: At the DNA level, this CDR3 is encoded by other sequences in the same sample as well.

Libraries were prepared by immunoSEQ multiplex PCR; TCRdb keeps only in-frame clonotypes and omits some of them. This sample yields roughly 300,000 clones, of which less than 90% are seen a single time; roughly 1% belongs to the top ten. Germline CDR1 LGHDT, CDR2 YNNKEL (reference sequence). Trimming removed 1 base at V and 4 bases at J, with 5 bases between. The length of the CDR3 is 13 residues. The study recruited people aged roughly 18 to 89 years across about 25 US areas. The sample comprised PBMCs or T cells enriched from blood (not recorded which). The V gene is TRBV3-1 (or the pseudogene TRBV3-2), the J gene TRBJ1-3, with unresolved D. The clonotype was recovered from a woman aged 25-40 years who had recovered from COVID-19. The CDR3 protein is CASSQVQGNTIYF. The CDR3, as DNA: TGTGCCAGCAGCCAAGTTCAGGGAAACACCATATATTTT.